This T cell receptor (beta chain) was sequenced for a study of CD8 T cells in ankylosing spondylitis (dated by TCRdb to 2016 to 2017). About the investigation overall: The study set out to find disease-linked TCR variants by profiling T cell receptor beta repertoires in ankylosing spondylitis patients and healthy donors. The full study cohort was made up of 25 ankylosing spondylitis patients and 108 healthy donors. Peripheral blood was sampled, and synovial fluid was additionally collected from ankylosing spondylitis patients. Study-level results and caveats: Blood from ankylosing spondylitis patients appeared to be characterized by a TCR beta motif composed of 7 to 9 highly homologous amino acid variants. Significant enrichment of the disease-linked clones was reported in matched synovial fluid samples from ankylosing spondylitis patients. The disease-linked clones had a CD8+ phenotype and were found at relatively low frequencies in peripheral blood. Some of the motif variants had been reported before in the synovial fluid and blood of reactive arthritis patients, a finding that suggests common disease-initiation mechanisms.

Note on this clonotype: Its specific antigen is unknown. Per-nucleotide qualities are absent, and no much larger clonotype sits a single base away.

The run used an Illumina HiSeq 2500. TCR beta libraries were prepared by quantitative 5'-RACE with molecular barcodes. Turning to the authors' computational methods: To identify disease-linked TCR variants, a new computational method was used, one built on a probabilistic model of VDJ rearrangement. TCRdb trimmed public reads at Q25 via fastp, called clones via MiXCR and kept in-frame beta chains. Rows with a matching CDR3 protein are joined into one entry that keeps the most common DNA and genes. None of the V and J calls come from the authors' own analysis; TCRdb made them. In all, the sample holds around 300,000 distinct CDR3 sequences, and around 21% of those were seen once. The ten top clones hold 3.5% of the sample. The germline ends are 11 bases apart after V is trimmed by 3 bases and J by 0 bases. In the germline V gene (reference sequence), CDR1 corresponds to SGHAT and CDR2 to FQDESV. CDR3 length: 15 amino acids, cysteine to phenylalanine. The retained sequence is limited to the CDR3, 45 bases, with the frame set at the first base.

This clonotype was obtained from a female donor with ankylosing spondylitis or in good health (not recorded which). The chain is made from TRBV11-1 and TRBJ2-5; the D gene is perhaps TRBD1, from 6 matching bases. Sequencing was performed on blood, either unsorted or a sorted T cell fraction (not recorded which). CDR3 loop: CASSLGARYQETQYF. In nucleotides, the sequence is TGTGCCAGCAGCTTGGGGGCGAGATACCAAGAGACCCAGTACTTC.